The 7 T cell receptor beta chains below come from one sample, sequenced in a study of monozygotic twins with inflammatory bowel disease. TCRdb re-called the 5' RACE reads, yielding one record per CDR3 amino acid sequence without DNA. Recorded here are 400,000 to 500,000 distinct CDR3 sequences; the top ten clones represent 2% to 2.5%. The sequencing sample was made of blood. Source of these receptors: a human donor with ulcerative colitis or Crohn's disease, or a healthy co-twin of an affected twin (not recorded which).

V and J are TRBV5-1 and TRBJ1-3. Germline values: CDR1 SGHRS, CDR2 YFSETQ. CDR3 size: 13 residues. CDR3: CASSLPSGNTIYF.

The V gene is TRBV14, the J gene TRBJ1-2; checking the TCRdb D call of TRBD1 is not possible without DNA. CDR1 is SGHDN and CDR2 is FVKESK in the germline V gene. The CDR3 runs 13 residues. The CDR3 here is CASSLLMGTGYTF.

The genes are TRBV11-2 and TRBJ2-5; as DNA is missing, the TRBD2 call by TCRdb cannot be tested. In germline, CDR1 is SGHAT, CDR2 FQNNGV. The CDR3 runs to 18 residues. The CDR3 here is CASSLWSLAGWYQETQYF.

V usage is TRBV5-5 and J usage is TRBJ2-2; TCRdb designates TRBD1, a call that cannot be tested without DNA. The CDR3 has 17 amino acids. Per the germline V gene, CDR1 is SGHKS and CDR2 is YYEKEE (reference sequence). CDR3 amino acids: CASSFVRTGANTGELFF.

The chain has TRBV27 and TRBJ2-7; TCRdb picks TRBD1, but there is no DNA to check that call. The CDR3 spans 16 residues. Germline V gives CDR1 MNHEY, CDR2 SMNVEV (reference sequence). Here the CDR3 reads CASSPRGQGRTYEQYF.

The CDR3 spells CASRDRQGRGQPQHF. The rearrangement uses TRBV6-1 and TRBJ1-5; TCRdb calls TRBD1, which cannot be checked without DNA. Per germline, CDR1 MNHNS and CDR2 SASEGT. The CDR3 has 15 residues.

This chain links TRBV20-1 with TRBJ1-2. The CDR3 is 14 amino acids. From germline, CDR1 is DFQATT and CDR2 SNEGSKA (reference sequence). This CDR3 is CSAERTGMNYGYTF.